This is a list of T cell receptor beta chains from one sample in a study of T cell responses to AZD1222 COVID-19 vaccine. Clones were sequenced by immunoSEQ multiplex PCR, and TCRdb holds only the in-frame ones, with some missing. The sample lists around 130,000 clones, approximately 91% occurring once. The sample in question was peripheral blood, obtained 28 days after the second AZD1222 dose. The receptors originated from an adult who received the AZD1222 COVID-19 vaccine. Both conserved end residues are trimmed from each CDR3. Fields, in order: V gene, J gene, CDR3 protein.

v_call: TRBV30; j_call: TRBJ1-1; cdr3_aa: AHDGTGGEGAEAF
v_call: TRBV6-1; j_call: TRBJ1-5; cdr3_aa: ASSEGTPDLHQPQH
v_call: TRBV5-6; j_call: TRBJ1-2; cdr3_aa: ASIPRGQVYGYT
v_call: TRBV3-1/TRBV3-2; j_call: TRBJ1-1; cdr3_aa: ASSQGGFVAEAF
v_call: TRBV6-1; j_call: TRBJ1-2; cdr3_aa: ASSDRVTNGYT
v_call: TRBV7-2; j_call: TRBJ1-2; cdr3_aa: ASSLVRGTGYGYT
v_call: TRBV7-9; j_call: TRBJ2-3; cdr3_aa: ASSFDLDTQY
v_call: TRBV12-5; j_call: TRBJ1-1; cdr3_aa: ASALGLNTEAF
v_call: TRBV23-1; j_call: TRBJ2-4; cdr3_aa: ASSQFGGAKNIQY
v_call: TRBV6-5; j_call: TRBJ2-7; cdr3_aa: ASSYSGTGGFWEQY
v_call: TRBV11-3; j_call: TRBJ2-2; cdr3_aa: ASSFDSYTGELF
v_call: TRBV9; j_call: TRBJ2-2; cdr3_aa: ASSKQAGREDGELF
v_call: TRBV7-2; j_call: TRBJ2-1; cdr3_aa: ASSRAGGPSYNEQF
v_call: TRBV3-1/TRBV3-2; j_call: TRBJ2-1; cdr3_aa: ASSQGATGGPSYNEQF
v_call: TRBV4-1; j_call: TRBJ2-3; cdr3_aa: ASSQETGGFSTDTQY
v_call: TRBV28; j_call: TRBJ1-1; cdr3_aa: ASSSPDVEKAF
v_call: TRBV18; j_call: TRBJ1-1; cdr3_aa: ASSPSQGAKNTEAF
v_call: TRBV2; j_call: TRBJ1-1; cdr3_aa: ASSEQGSANTEAF
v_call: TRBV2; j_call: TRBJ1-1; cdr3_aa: ASSGTGRNTEAF
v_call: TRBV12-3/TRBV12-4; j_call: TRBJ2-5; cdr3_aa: ASSLGQQETQY
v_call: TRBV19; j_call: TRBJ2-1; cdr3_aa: ASKPGARAGVYNEQF
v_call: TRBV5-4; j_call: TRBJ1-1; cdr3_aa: ASSSPRQGNTEAF
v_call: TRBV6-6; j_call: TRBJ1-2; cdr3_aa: ASSSPSGTVYGYT
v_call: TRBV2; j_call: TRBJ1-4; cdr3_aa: ASSVTTAANEKLF
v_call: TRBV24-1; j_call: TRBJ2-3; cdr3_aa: ATQSGAGKATQY
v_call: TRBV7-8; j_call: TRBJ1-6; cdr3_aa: ASSLVGRGGANSPLH
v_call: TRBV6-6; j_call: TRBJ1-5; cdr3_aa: ASSYGTLGQPQH
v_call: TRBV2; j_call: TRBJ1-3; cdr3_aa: ASSEVRDSTIY
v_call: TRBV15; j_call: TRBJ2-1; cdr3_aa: ATSRDRGYNEQF
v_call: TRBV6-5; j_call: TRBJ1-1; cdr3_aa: ASTPFRSITEAF
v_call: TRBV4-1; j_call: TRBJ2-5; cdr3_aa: ASSQAPGLAGASQY
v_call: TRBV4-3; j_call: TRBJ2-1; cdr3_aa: ASSQDRPGGLAGGPYNEQF
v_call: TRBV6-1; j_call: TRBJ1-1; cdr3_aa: ASSEARGLPETEAF
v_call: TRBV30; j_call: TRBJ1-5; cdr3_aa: AWSVRSQNQPQH
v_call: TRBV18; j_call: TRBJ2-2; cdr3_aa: ASSPSDIPGGELF
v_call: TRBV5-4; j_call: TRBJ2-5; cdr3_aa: ASSFSGRTGETQY
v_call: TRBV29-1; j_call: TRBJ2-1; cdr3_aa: SARTAGLVGNEQF
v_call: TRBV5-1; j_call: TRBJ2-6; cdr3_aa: ASSVLAMGSGANVLT
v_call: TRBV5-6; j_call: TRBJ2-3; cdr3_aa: ASSFRLAGAGTQY
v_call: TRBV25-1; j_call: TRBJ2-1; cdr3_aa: ASSEYVGDNEQF
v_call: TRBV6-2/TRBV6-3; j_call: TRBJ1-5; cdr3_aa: ASRYGGTPLQPQH
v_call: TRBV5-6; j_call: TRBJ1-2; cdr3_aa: ASSLRGSGYGYT
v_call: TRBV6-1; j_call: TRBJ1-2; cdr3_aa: ASSEIMAAGGYT
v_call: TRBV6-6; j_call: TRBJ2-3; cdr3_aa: ASSPRTGSDTQY
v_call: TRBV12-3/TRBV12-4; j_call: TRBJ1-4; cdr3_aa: ASRSTNEKLF
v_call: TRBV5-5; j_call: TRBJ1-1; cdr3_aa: ASSLLHRNTEAF
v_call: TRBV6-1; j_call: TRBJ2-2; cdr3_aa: ASSVREGAGDTGELF
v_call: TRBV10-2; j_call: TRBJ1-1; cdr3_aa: ASGWDRMNTEAF
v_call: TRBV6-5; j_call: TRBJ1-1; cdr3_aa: ASIQQLNTEAF
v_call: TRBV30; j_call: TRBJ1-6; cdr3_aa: AWRGQGTGYSPLH
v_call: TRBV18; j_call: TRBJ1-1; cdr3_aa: ASSPGHPANTEAF
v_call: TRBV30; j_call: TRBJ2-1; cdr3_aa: ASRGGYNEQF
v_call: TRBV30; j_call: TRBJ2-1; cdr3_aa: AWSVGKYNEQF
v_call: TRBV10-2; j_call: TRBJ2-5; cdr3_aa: ASSETGGTSGTQY
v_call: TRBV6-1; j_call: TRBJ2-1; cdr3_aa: ASSDPSGRNEQF
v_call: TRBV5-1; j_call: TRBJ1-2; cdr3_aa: ASSPSGQGHYGYT
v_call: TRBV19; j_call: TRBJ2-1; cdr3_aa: ASSISGDEQF